This is a list of T cell receptor beta chains from one sample in a study of blood T cell repertoires in COVID-19. Libraries were prepared by immunoSEQ multiplex PCR; TCRdb keeps only in-frame clonotypes and omits some of them. The sample lists approximately 300,000 clones; roughly 87% were seen once. The sequenced material came from peripheral blood. The receptors here all came from a woman aged 50 to 60 who had recovered from COVID-19. CDR3s include the opening cysteine and the closing phenylalanine or tryptophan. The D gene is left open where the match is weak. Size tells how often a clone was seen (once, few, many) or the class of an expanded clone, and some rows leave it out.

J	D	V	size	DNA	CDR3
TRBJ1-1	.	TRBV12-3/TRBV12-4	.	TGTGCCAGCACTTTGAACACTGAAGCTTTCTTT	CASTLNTEAFF
TRBJ1-2	.	TRBV29-1	.	TGCAGCGTTGAAAGCCGTCAGGGTGTCAACTATGGCTACACCTTC	CSVESRQGVNYGYTF
TRBJ2-1	.	TRBV11-2	.	TGTGCCAGCAGCTTAGGTGCGTACAATGAGCAGTTCTTC	CASSLGAYNEQFF
TRBJ1-2	.	TRBV12-3/TRBV12-4	once	TGTGCCAGCAGTTCACAGGGCCCCTTTGGCTACACCTTC	CASSSQGPFGYTF
TRBJ2-5	TRBD2	TRBV2	few	TGTGCCAGCACCCCCCGGGGGGGAGAAGAGACCCAGTACTTC	CASTPRGGEETQYF
TRBJ2-7	.	TRBV18	few	TGTGCCAGCTCCCCCTCCGGGGGCGAGCAGTACTTC	CASSPSGGEQYF
TRBJ1-5	.	TRBV2	.	TGTATCCGGCCGGACCCCCAAGGGGAACAGCCCCAGCATTTT	CIRPDPQGEQPQHF
TRBJ2-1	TRBD1	TRBV6-5	.	TGTGCCAGCAGTTACTCCGTCACAGGGGCATGGAATGAGCAGTTCTTC	CASSYSVTGAWNEQFF
TRBJ1-4	.	TRBV6-2/TRBV6-3	.	TGTGCCAGCAGTTACGGAGGCAGGAGCAATGAAAAACTGTTTTTT	CASSYGGRSNEKLFF
TRBJ1-2	.	TRBV27	.	TGTGCCAGCAGGACCCGGAACCGGACAGAACTAGACGACTATGGCTACACCTTC	CASRTRNRTELDDYGYTF
TRBJ2-1	.	TRBV27	.	TGTGCCAGCAGTGATATCTGGCCATACAATGAGCAGTTCTTC	CASSDIWPYNEQFF
TRBJ1-3	.	TRBV29-1	.	TGCAGCGTGTACATCCTCTCTGGAAACACCATATATTTT	CSVYILSGNTIYF
TRBJ1-2	TRBD1	TRBV29-1	.	TGCAGCGTAGCAGGGGGCGCGCCCGGAGTGGACTACACCTTC	CSVAGGAPGVDYTF
TRBJ2-5	TRBD2	TRBV5-1	.	TGCGCCAGCAGCAAGGTTGCTAGCGGGGGCGAGACCCAGTACTTC	CASSKVASGGETQYF
TRBJ1-4	TRBD1	TRBV15	.	TGTGCCACCAGCAGAGATCCCCGGGACAGGGGTAATGAAAAACTGTTTTTT	CATSRDPRDRGNEKLFF
TRBJ1-5	.	TRBV5-1	.	TGCGCCAGCAGCTTGGGCACGGGGCAGCCCCAGCATTTT	CASSLGTGQPQHF
TRBJ2-7	.	TRBV28	.	TGTGCCAGCAGTTTATTGGGCTACTACGAGCAGTACTTC	CASSLLGYYEQYF
TRBJ1-5	TRBD1	TRBV2	.	TGTGCCAGCAGGGCAGGACAGGGGCGATTGTATGATCAGCCCCAGCATTTT	CASRAGQGRLYDQPQHF
TRBJ2-3	.	TRBV7-3	.	TGTGCCAGCAGCTTAACGTCGGATACGCAGTATTTT	CASSLTSDTQYF
TRBJ1-1	.	TRBV5-1	.	TGCGCCAGCAGCTTGGTTCCACCGAAAGCCCGGGGGGACACTGAAGCTTTCTTT	CASSLVPPKARGDTEAFF
TRBJ2-2	TRBD2	TRBV28	.	TGTGCCAGTTCTCTAGCGGTCCGCGGGGAGCTGTTTTTT	CASSLAVRGELFF
TRBJ1-4	.	TRBV28	.	TGTGCCAGCAGTCTGAGGGGAGGTAGTGAAAAACTGTTTTTT	CASSLRGGSEKLFF